This T cell receptor beta chain appears in the sequencing data of a study of OX40 agonist ivuxolimab in advanced cancers. Across the whole study: Enrollees could have had prior anti-PD-1, anti-PD-L1 or anti-CTLA-4 therapy, which over 35% had received.

Germline V gives CDR1 SNHLY, CDR2 FYNNEI. The ends lost 4 bases at V and 9 bases at J; junction bases unmatched: 3. This CDR3 has 13 amino acids. Profiled with immunoSEQ multiplex PCR; TCRdb holds only in-frame clones, not every one. Of 45,000 to 65,000 clones in the sample, approximately 80% are singletons; the top ten hold about 0.73%. General study findings and limits: What antigens the expanded peripheral T cells recognized was never established.

This clone was picked up a small number of times. Antigen unknown. The sequence was collected from an adult with an advanced solid tumor such as melanoma, head and neck, liver or kidney cancer. V gene TRBV2 combines with J gene TRBJ1-6; TRBD1 agrees at 7 bases. Sample: CD4+ or CD8+ T cells sorted from blood, taken in a trial of the OX40 agonist ivuxolimab. In nucleotides, the CDR3 is TGTGCCAGCAGTGGACAGGGTGGTTCACCCCTCCACTTT. Encoded protein: CASSGQGGSPLHF.